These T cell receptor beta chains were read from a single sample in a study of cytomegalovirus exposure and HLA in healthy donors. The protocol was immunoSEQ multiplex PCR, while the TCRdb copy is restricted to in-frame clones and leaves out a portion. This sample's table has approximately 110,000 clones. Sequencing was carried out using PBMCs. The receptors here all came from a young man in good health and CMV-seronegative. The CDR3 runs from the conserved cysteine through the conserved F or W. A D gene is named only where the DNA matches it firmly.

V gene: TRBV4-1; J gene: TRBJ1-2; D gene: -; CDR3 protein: CASSPGGQYYGYTF; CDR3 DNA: TGCGCCAGCAGCCCCGGAGGACAGTACTATGGCTACACCTTC
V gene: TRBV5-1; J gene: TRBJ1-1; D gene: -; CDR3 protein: CASKEGAEAFF; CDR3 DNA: TGCGCCAGCAAGGAGGGAGCTGAAGCTTTCTTT
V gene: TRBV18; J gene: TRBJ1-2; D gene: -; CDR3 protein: CASSRIEIASYGYTF; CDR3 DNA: TGTGCCAGCTCACGAATAGAGATTGCAAGCTATGGCTACACCTTC
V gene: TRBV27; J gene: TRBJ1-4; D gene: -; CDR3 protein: CASSLRGPWEKLFF; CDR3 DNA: TGTGCCAGCAGTTTAAGGGGTCCGTGGGAAAAACTGTTTTTT
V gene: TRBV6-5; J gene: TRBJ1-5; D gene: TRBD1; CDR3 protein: CAPRQGGNQPQHF; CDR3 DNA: TGTGCCCCAAGACAGGGCGGTAATCAGCCCCAGCATTTT
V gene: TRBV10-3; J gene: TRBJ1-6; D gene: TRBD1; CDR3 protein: CAIRPGGQGTGSPLHF; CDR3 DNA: TGTGCCATCAGGCCCGGGGGACAGGGGACGGGTTCACCCCTCCACTTT
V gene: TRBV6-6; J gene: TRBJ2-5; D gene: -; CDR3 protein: CASSLPSPGYQETQYF; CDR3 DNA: TGTGCCAGCAGTTTACCTTCTCCGGGGTACCAAGAGACCCAGTACTTC
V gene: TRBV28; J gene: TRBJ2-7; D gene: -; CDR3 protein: CASSLSGSSYEQYF; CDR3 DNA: TGTGCCAGCAGTTTATCGGGAAGCTCCTACGAGCAGTACTTC
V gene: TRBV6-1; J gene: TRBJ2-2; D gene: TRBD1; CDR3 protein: CASSEALDRTGELFF; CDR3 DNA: TGTGCCAGCAGTGAAGCCTTGGACAGGACCGGGGAGCTGTTTTTT
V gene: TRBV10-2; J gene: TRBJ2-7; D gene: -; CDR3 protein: CASSPDSYEQYF; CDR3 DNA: TGCGCCAGCAGTCCTGACAGCTACGAGCAGTACTTC
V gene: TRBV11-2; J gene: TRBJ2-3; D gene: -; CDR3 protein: CASSLVWPSVTDTQYF; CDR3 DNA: TGTGCCAGCAGCTTAGTCTGGCCTAGCGTTACAGATACGCAGTATTTT
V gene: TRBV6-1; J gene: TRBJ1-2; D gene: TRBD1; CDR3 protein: CASSDRQGAPGYTF; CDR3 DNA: TGTGCCAGCAGTGATCGACAGGGGGCGCCCGGCTACACCTTC
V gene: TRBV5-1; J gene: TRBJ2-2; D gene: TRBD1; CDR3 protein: CASSALQGAGTGELFF; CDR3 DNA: TGCGCCAGCAGCGCCTTACAGGGGGCGGGCACCGGGGAGCTGTTTTTT
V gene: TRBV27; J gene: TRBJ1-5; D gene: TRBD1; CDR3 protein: CASSEPGQGPQPQHF; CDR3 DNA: TGTGCCAGCAGCGAGCCCGGACAGGGGCCTCAGCCCCAGCATTTT
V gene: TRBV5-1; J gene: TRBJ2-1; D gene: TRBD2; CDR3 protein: CASSPSGGVNNEQFF; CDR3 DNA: TGCGCCAGCAGCCCTAGCGGGGGGGTTAACAATGAGCAGTTCTTC
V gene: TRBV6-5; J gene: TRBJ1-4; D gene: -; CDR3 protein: CASSSSWTDTEKLFF; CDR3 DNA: -